The text below deals with one TCR beta chain. Its antigen is unidentified. A second PCR, run for about 7 to 11 cycles, used a sample-barcoded 5' primer plus a J-beta primer mix. Carrying 12 random nucleotides, a template-switch adaptor labeled each individual cDNA molecule. The study obtained at least 2.5 million CDR3-containing paired-end reads from every sample. MiXCR was run by TCRdb on the 5' RACE reads, yielding one entry per CDR3 protein. Among more than 650,000 distinct CDR3 sequences listed, approximately 53% were seen once. The V end lost 3 bases, the J end lost 3 bases, and 11 bases lay between the germline ends. CDR3 length: 14 residues. CDR1 is WSHSY and CDR2 is SAAADI in the germline V gene. The sample comes from a study of blood T cells in healthy people across ages. Study-level results: Fewer expanded clones and more diversity marked long-lived versus aged donors. It was not known whether donors were CMV positive (a possible confounder of expanded clonotype changes).

The sequence was obtained from an elderly man in good health. V gene TRBV10-2 combines with J gene TRBJ1-1; D is unclear. The source material was blood. The DNA for the CDR3 is TGCGCCAGCAGTGACGGGTCCTATTACACTGAAGCTTTCTTT. Translating gives CASSDGSYYTEAFF.